These T cell receptor beta chains were read from a single sample in a study of shared clonotypes between healthy human individuals. This table comes from immunoSEQ multiplex PCR, and its TCRdb copy is limited to in-frame clones, with some not included. The sample has a few million clones; 90% to 95% are singletons. Material: naive CD4+ T cells sorted from blood. Receptors originate from a man aged 18 to 29 in good health. CDR3s include the opening cysteine and the closing phenylalanine or tryptophan.

v_gene,j_gene,CDR3aa
TRBV7-2,TRBJ1-1,CASSPSWAFMNTEAFF
TRBV5-1,TRBJ2-2,CASSLSGGYTGELFF
TRBV11-3,TRBJ2-2,CASSLEGTGELFF
TRBV6-1,TRBJ1-1,CASSKGQGGSSEAFF
TRBV7-7,TRBJ2-2,CASSFAGGTTGELFF
TRBV2,TRBJ2-3,CASSGALGLAGGDTQYF
TRBV30,TRBJ2-3,CAWTTGVRGDTQYF
TRBV12-5,TRBJ2-2,CASGYPPPGVTGELFF
TRBV4-1,TRBJ2-2,CASSAIGVRFITGELFF
TRBV6-5,TRBJ2-1,CASRTSGSSIHEQFF
TRBV6-1,TRBJ1-5,CASRQGLGQPQHF
TRBV11-2,TRBJ2-7,CASSLGSVGEQYF
TRBV2,TRBJ1-6,CASRMGAGDSPLHF
TRBV6-6,TRBJ1-3,CASSRQTGAGNTIYF
TRBV11-2,TRBJ2-2,CASSSRGLWELFF
TRBV30,NA,CAWSSGTGIYEQYF
TRBV6-1,TRBJ2-6,CASSEGLYHSGANVLTF
TRBV14,TRBJ2-7,CASSQEGQFSYEQYF
TRBV27,TRBJ1-3,CASSFRVGNTIYF
TRBV2,TRBJ2-1,CASTPSPTSGSGRNEQFF
TRBV9,TRBJ2-5,CASSLERGRGETQYF
TRBV11-2,NA,CASSLGYRPYEQYF
TRBV7-2,TRBJ2-1,CASSLAGAAQFF
TRBV10-1,TRBJ2-3,CASSESTGGFTDTQYF
TRBV5-1,TRBJ2-7,CASSLDLSEGWYEQYF
TRBV11-1,TRBJ2-7,CASTRDGNSYEQYF
TRBV2,TRBJ2-1,CASITPRSSWDNEQFF
TRBV5-4,TRBJ1-4,CASSPRTDATNEKLFF
TRBV12-1,TRBJ2-5,CASSPKTGGNETQYF
TRBV7-9,TRBJ2-2,CASSLAYTGGGTGELFF
TRBV4-3,TRBJ2-1,CASSQDLAGGTYNEQFF
TRBV5-4,TRBJ1-1,CASSPMDRGRAFF
TRBV5-6,TRBJ1-5,CASSFGHNQPQHF
TRBV28,TRBJ2-7,CASSSTGGLIGEQYF
TRBV20-1,TRBJ2-3,CSARGLYTQYF
TRBV19,TRBJ2-1,CASSPSQDRQFF
TRBV5-1,TRBJ1-2,CASSLGTAGYGYTF
TRBV4-1,TRBJ1-2,CASSPDPTGSWGGYTF
TRBV7-2,TRBJ1-6,CASSLSEWGGDRSPLHF
TRBV5-4,TRBJ2-5,CASRRGGTSGIETQYF
TRBV6-5,TRBJ1-1,CASSYTDNTEAFF
TRBV5-1,TRBJ2-7,CASSLGEITAEQYF
TRBV18,TRBJ1-4,CASSPSRGDEKLFF
TRBV19,TRBJ1-5,CASSARDRGYNQPQHF
TRBV5-4,TRBJ2-7,CASSLDGGPYEQYF
TRBV27,TRBJ1-5,CASSTTDRGFSNQPQHF
TRBV6-5,TRBJ1-1,CASSGGQPIEAFF